These 17 T cell receptor beta chains were sequenced from one sample in a study of T cell responses to AZD1222 COVID-19 vaccine. Sequencing was performed with immunoSEQ multiplex PCR; in TCRdb, only in-frame clones are kept and a portion is missing. Of roughly 160,000 clones detected, about 91% appear once; the ten largest clones hold 1.3%. The specimen was peripheral blood, collected 28 days after the second AZD1222 dose. Source of these receptors: an adult who received the AZD1222 COVID-19 vaccine.

The chain joins TRBV7-9 to TRBJ2-5, with 7 bases that match TRBD1. The CDR3 contains 14 residues. With V trimmed by 5 bases and J by 2 bases, 5 bases remained unmatched. Per germline, CDR1 SEHNR and CDR2 FQNEAQ (reference sequence). CDR3 coding DNA: TGTGCCAGCAGCCAGGGACAGCATCAAGAGACCCAGTACTTC. As protein: CASSQGQHQETQYF.

This chain links TRBV2 with TRBJ2-7; TRBD2 aligns across 13 bases. The CDR3 spans 15 residues. Germline lookup yields CDR1 SNHLY and CDR2 FYNNEI. V lost 7 bases to trimming and J lost 5 bases; unmatched junction nucleotides: 8. CDR3 loop: CASNRLAGGGDEQYF. In nucleotides, the CDR3 is TGTGCCAGCAATAGACTAGCGGGGGGCGGTGACGAGCAGTACTTC.

V gene TRBV4-3 combines with J gene TRBJ1-4; D might be TRBD1 (5 bases). V lost 0 bases and J lost 7, with 6 bases in between. Looked up from germline, CDR1 is LGHNA and CDR2 is YSLEER. This CDR3 comprises 13 residues. DNA of the CDR3: TGCGCCAGCAGCCAAGAGGGGGGTGAAAAACTGTTTTTT. Protein: CASSQEGGEKLFF.

The chain uses TRBV7-3 and TRBJ2-3, with 7 bases fitting TRBD1. With V trimmed by 5 bases and J by 5 bases, 4 bases remained unmatched. The CDR3 is 13 residues long. Germline CDR1 SGHTA, CDR2 FQGTGA. In DNA, the CDR3 is TGTGCCAGCAGCACCTACAGGGGAGATACGCAGTATTTT. Translation: CASSTYRGDTQYF.

This chain joins TRBV11-2 and TRBJ1-1; 9 bases fit TRBD1. Germline CDR1 and CDR2: SGHAT and FQNNGV. J was trimmed by 5 bases and V by 5 bases; bases with no gene match: 6. The CDR3 has 14 amino acids. Here the CDR3 DNA reads TGTGCCAGCAGCCTCTACAGGGGGCCGACTGAAGCTTTCTTT. Protein: CASSLYRGPTEAFF. Supplemented by reference TRBV11-2 and TRBJ1-1, the full variable domain reads EAGVAQSPRYKIIEKRQSVAFWCNPISGHATLYWYQQILGQGPKLLIQFQNNGVVDDSQLPKDRFSAERLKGVDSTLKIQPAKLEDSAVYLCASSLYRGPTEAFFGQGTRLTVV.

The chain carries TRBV5-1 and TRBJ1-2; 7 nucleotides line up with TRBD1. Germline CDR1 SGHRS, CDR2 YFSETQ. The CDR3 has 14 residues. Trimming cost V 2 bases and J 2 bases; bases outside gene matches: 3. The CDR3 bases are TGCGCCAGCAGCTTAACACAGGGGAACTATGGCTACACCTTC. It codes for CASSLTQGNYGYTF. The full variable domain, completed using reference TRBV5-1 and TRBJ1-2, is KAGVTQTPRYLIKTRGQQVTLSCSPISGHRSVSWYQQTPGQGLQFLFEYFSETQRNKGNFPGRFSGRQFSNSRSEMNVSTLELGDSALYLCASSLTQGNYGYTFGSGTRLTVV.

The rearrangement links TRBV9 to TRBJ1-5, with a weak D call TRBD1 (5 bases). V lost 0 bases and J lost 4, with 8 bases in between. The CDR3 spans 14 residues. Germline lookup yields CDR1 SGDLS and CDR2 YYNGEE. CDR3 protein: CASSVDQGNQPQHF. The CDR3 DNA follows: TGTGCCAGCAGCGTAGACCAGGGTAATCAGCCCCAGCATTTT.

The chain links TRBV20-1 to TRBJ2-5; no definite D call. Germline CDR1 and CDR2: DFQATT and SNEGSKA (reference sequence). The CDR3 has 11 amino acids. Trimming pared 6 bases from V and 5 bases from J, leaving 10 bases between. CDR3 region: CSAALSETQYF. The CDR3 DNA is TGCAGTGCCGCACTCTCGGAGACCCAGTACTTC.

CDR3 residues: CASSLRDPATNEKLFF. The DNA of the CDR3 is TGTGCCAGCTCACTCCGGGACCCAGCAACTAATGAAAAACTGTTTTTT. This chain connects TRBV18 to TRBJ1-4, with a tentative D call TRBD1 (5 bases). This CDR3 has 16 residues. The germline V gene encodes CDR1 KGHSH and CDR2 LQKENI. The ends were cut back, 4 bases at V and 0 bases at J, with 12 bases in the middle.

This clone was seen a single time. The chain employs TRBV5-4 and TRBJ1-2; D is perhaps TRBD1 (5 bases). V lost 4 bases and J lost 4, with 17 bases in between. This CDR3 has 15 residues. Germline-derived CDR1 and CDR2 are SGHNT and YYREEE (reference sequence). The CDR3 nucleotides are TGTGCCAGCAGCCAGCCCGGCGGACAATTCTATGGCTACACCTTC. Encoded protein: CASSQPGGQFYGYTF. The full variable domain, in which reference TRBV5-4 and TRBJ1-2 provide the parts outside the CDR3, is ETGVTQSPTHLIKTRGQQVTLRCSSQSGHNTVSWYQQALGQGPQFIFQYYREEENGRGNFPPRFSGLQFPNYSSELNVNALELDDSALYLCASSQPGGQFYGYTFGSGTRLTVV.

The V call is TRBV3-1 (or the pseudogene TRBV3-2), the J call TRBJ2-7; 7 nucleotides match TRBD1. The germline V gene encodes CDR1 LGHDT and CDR2 YNNKEL (reference sequence). CDR3 length: 15 amino acids. The J segment lost 6 bases and the V segment lost 1 base, leaving 9 bases of the junction unmatched. The DNA of the CDR3 is TGTGCCAGCAGCCAAGGCCGACAGGGTAGGGTCGAGCAGTACTTC. It translates to CASSQGRQGRVEQYF.

The V call is TRBV6-4, the J call TRBJ2-5, with TRBD1 matching 11 bases. The CDR3 totals 14 residues. The germline V gene encodes CDR1 MRHNA and CDR2 SNTAGT. V lost 6 bases to trimming and J lost 5 bases; unmatched junction nucleotides: 5. The chain's CDR3 is CASRADRGLETQYF. The CDR3 DNA follows: TGTGCCAGCAGAGCGGACAGGGGGCTGGAGACCCAGTACTTC.

CDR3 nucleotide sequence: TGTGCCAGCAGTCTCGGACAGGGGCGAACTAACTATGGCTACACCTTC. The encoded protein is CASSLGQGRTNYGYTF. The chain is built from TRBV6-2 or TRBV6-3 and TRBJ1-2, with TRBD1 identical over 9 bases. Looked up from germline, CDR1 is MNHEY and CDR2 is SVGEGT. This CDR3 comprises 16 residues. The J segment lost 0 bases and the V segment lost 5 bases, leaving 7 bases of the junction unmatched.

The V and J genes are TRBV7-2 and TRBJ2-7, with D unresolved. With 5 bases removed from V and 3 bases from J, the gap between germline ends came to 11 bases. Germline values: CDR1 SGHTA, CDR2 FQGNSA. This CDR3 contains 13 residues. The CDR3 sequence: CASSPGRNYEQYF. CDR3 DNA: TGTGCCAGCAGCCCAGGACGGAACTACGAGCAGTACTTC.

The chain uses TRBV6-6 and TRBJ2-7; D perhaps matches TRBD2 (5 bases). CDR3 size: 13 residues. V was shortened by 5 bases and J by 0 bases, with 8 bases between the two germline ends. CDR1 and CDR2 from the germline V gene are MNHNY and SVGAGI (reference sequence). This chain's CDR3 is CASSEGISYEQYF. For the CDR3, the DNA is TGTGCCAGCAGTGAGGGAATCTCCTACGAGCAGTACTTC.

The CDR3 sequence: CSVRTDLNSPLHF. The CDR3 DNA reads as TGCAGCGTTCGGACGGACCTTAATTCACCCCTCCACTTT. V is TRBV29-1 and J is TRBJ1-6; D call uncertain. Germline-derived CDR1 and CDR2 are SQVTM and ANQGSEA. This CDR3 has 13 residues. The V gene lost 5 bases and the J gene lost 6 bases, with 11 bases spanning the gap.

The chain couples TRBV19 to TRBJ1-2; unclear D gene. The CDR3 runs 13 residues. Germline V gene sequence: CDR1 LNHDA, CDR2 SQIVND (reference sequence). V lost 5 bases and J 1 base, leaving 8 bases between the germline ends. DNA of the CDR3: TGTGCCAGTAGTGTGACGGTTAACTATGGCTACACCTTC. Its protein is CASSVTVNYGYTF.